This TCR beta chain is drawn from a study of blood T cell repertoires in COVID-19 (dated by TCRdb to the early 2020s). For the wider study: Collaborator samples came from the United States, Italy and Spain and covered acute and convalescent phases of COVID-19. A freely available public database, intended as a resource for researchers studying the immune response to SARS-CoV-2, is where the repertoires were released. Sample metadata almost always included a de-identified subject ID, COVID-19 status, age in years and sex. Where available, HLA class I and class II types were taken from metadata supplied by the sample provider and were not determined by assay-based typing. The material from the prospective study consisted of cDNA or gDNA derived from T cells, B-cell-depleted T cells, or PBMCs. Subjects who had been exposed to COVID-19, were actively infected with it, or had recovered from it provided the deeply sampled blood TCRbeta repertoires that made up the dataset. Samples came from the ongoing ImmuneRACE study (first 160 participants) plus 1,254 subjects from 6 global collaborators.

TCRbeta CDR3 regions were amplified from genomic DNA using the immunoSEQ Assay, a bias-controlled multiplex PCR. As for the original processing: Nucleated cell counts per sample were estimated from amplification of reference gene primers within the assay. To quantify the absolute abundance of each unique TCRbeta CDR3 rearrangement, sequence reads were collapsed and filtered. For each sample, productive Simpson clonality was calculated by taking the square root of Simpson's diversity index across productive rearrangements. TCRdb obtained this table from immuneACCESS and retained in-frame rearrangements with V and J assigned. These tables miss some clones; where compared with another copy, unresolved V genes account for less than half of the shortfall, and the remainder is unexplained. The DNA was the basis for D and trimming; V, J and clone size are from that table. The sample includes about 54,000 clones, with roughly 88% observed a single time. The ten largest clones take up 3% to 3.5% of the sample.

Whole blood was collected in K2EDTA tubes by collaborating institutions according to the institutions' own protocols. For TCRbeta analysis, collaborators shipped samples in one of three forms: frozen whole blood, isolated PBMCs, or DNA extracted from either of those sample types. Trimming removed 7 bases from V and 0 bases from J, leaving 10 bases between the germline ends. The CDR3 contains 13 residues, cysteine and phenylalanine counted. Just CDR3 DNA is preserved here, 39 bases in frame from base 1. According to the germline V gene, CDR1 reads SGHRS and CDR2 reads YFSETQ. A remark on this clone: Its antigen is not yet known. Base qualities are missing; no much larger clone stands one base away.

Here is what the overall study found, with its caveats: The quantity of clinical and demographic metadata differed by source and by participant and was supplied without curation.

This receptor was taken from a human donor in a cohort sampled during active COVID-19. The chain was built from TRBV5-1 and TRBJ1-1, with no reliable assignment of the D segment. The sequencing input was peripheral blood. The CDR3 loop reads CASGPGVNTEAFF. The bases are TGCGCCAGCGGACCCGGGGTGAACACTGAAGCTTTCTTT.